The 23 T cell receptor beta chains below were found in one sample sequenced in a study of cytomegalovirus exposure and HLA in healthy donors. With 60 Vbeta and 13 Jbeta primers, the PCR was carried out. Here immunoSEQ multiplex PCR was the method, and the copy in TCRdb shows in-frame clones only, minus some. The sample has 150,000 to 200,000 clones, under 70% seen once. The material sequenced was PBMCs. Receptor source: a woman between 40 and 55 years old in good health and CMV-seropositive.

This chain links TRBV14 with TRBJ2-7, with D perhaps TRBD1 (5 bases). The CDR3 is 12 residues long. The V end was cut by 2 bases, the J end by 3 bases, with 5 bases between. Germline V CDR1 and CDR2: SGHDN, FVKESK. In DNA form, the CDR3 reads TGTGCCAGCAGCCAACAGGGCTACGAGCAGTACTTC. Translation gives CASSQQGYEQYF.

The V and J genes are TRBV4-3 and TRBJ2-1, with 11 bases aligning to TRBD2. The V and J ends lost 0 bases and 7 bases, in that order; junction bases with no gene match: 17. The CDR3 runs to 20 residues. CDR1 and CDR2 (germline): LGHNA, YSLEER. CDR3 protein: CASSQDPPKGLAGGWNEQFF. The CDR3, as DNA: TGCGCCAGCAGCCAAGATCCCCCAAAGGGCCTAGCGGGAGGATGGAATGAGCAGTTCTTC.

This clone was seen only once. The chain is built from TRBV7-8 and TRBJ1-1; 7 nucleotides line up with TRBD1. This CDR3 spans 15 amino acids. Germline CDR1 reads SGHVS; CDR2 reads FQNEAQ. V lost 4 bases and J lost 3; bases outside the gene matches: 8. The CDR3 is CASSYDRVTHTEAFF. CDR3 bases: TGTGCCAGCAGCTACGACAGGGTCACGCACACTGAAGCTTTCTTT.

The V call is TRBV6-5, the J call TRBJ1-2; no definite D call. Trimming removed 4 bases at V and 4 bases at J, with 10 bases between. CDR1 is MNHEY and CDR2 is SVGAGI in the germline V gene. This CDR3 region has 13 residues. The CDR3 nucleotides read TGTGCCAGCAGTTTGCCGGGGTCCTATGGCTACACCTTC. It yields the protein CASSLPGSYGYTF.

The V gene is TRBV14, the J gene TRBJ2-3; the match to TRBD1 covers 7 bases. The CDR3 is made up of 17 amino acids. Germline trimming cut 3 bases from V and 9 bases from J; bases unmatched to any gene: 18. Germline V gene data show CDR1 as SGHDN and CDR2 as FVKESK. The CDR3 here is CASSHLYGDSLARTQYF. In DNA form, the CDR3 reads TGTGCCAGCAGCCACCTCTACGGGGACAGCCTTGCCCGCACGCAGTATTTT. Drawing the rest from reference TRBV14 and TRBJ2-3, the complete variable domain is EAGVTQFPSHSVIEKGQTVTLRCDPISGHDNLYWYRRVMGKEIKFLLHFVKESKQDESGMPNNRFLAERTGGTYSTLKVQPAELEDSGVYFCASSHLYGDSLARTQYFGPGTRLTVL.

V usage is TRBV15 and J usage is TRBJ2-7, with 10 bases lining up with TRBD2. This CDR3 has 19 residues. The germline V gene encodes CDR1 LNHNV and CDR2 YYDKDF (reference sequence). The trim removed 5 bases at V and 6 bases at J, leaving 22 bases unmatched. CDR3 region: CATSADKRRTSGKAGEQYF. As DNA, the CDR3 is TGTGCCACCAGCGCAGATAAACGTCGAACTAGCGGGAAAGCGGGCGAGCAGTACTTC.

The J gene is TRBJ2-5, the V gene TRBV4-3; D might be TRBD1 (5 bases). The CDR3 extends over 14 amino acids. Germline CDR1 and CDR2: LGHNA and YSLEER. V was shortened by 1 base and J by 3 bases, with 9 bases between the two germline ends. The CDR3 reads CASSQVGREETQYF. CDR3 in DNA: TGCGCCAGCAGCCAAGTAGGCAGGGAAGAGACCCAGTACTTC.

This chain uses TRBV10-3 with TRBJ2-7, with 8 bases fitting TRBD2. In germline, CDR1 is ENHRY, CDR2 SYGVKD. The CDR3 is 11 amino acids. V shed 8 bases, J shed 3 bases, and the junction held 0 bases outside the gene matches. The chain's CDR3 is CAIGTSYEQYF. The CDR3 coding sequence is TGTGCCATCGGGACTAGCTACGAGCAGTACTTC.

The chain has TRBV11-2 and TRBJ2-7; 9 bases fit TRBD1. CDR3 length: 14 amino acids. Germline values: CDR1 SGHAT, CDR2 FQNNGV. Unmatched junction bases numbered 5, after V lost 4 bases and J lost 4 bases. This CDR3 is CASSWGTGRYEQYF. In DNA form, the CDR3 reads TGTGCCAGCAGCTGGGGGACAGGGCGATACGAGCAGTACTTC.

This clone was recorded once. The chain recombines TRBV6-4 with TRBJ1-1; D remains unclear. Trimming shortened V by 6 bases and J by 1 base, and 9 bases separated the two germline ends. The germline gives CDR1 MRHNA, CDR2 SNTAGT. The CDR3 runs to 13 residues. This CDR3 is CASRRQTNTEAFF. The CDR3 bases are TGTGCCAGCAGGCGGCAGACGAACACTGAAGCTTTCTTT.

The rearrangement uses TRBV6-1 and TRBJ1-5, with 7 bases fitting TRBD1. The CDR3 length is 15 residues. V dropped 1 base and J dropped 2; count of bases not matched to a gene: 2. CDR1 MNHNS and CDR2 SASEGT come from the germline V gene. This CDR3 reads CASSEGQGGNQPQHF. DNA for the CDR3: TGTGCCAGCAGTGAAGGGCAGGGGGGCAATCAGCCCCAGCATTTT.

The chain joins TRBV18 to TRBJ2-3; 7 bases are shared with TRBD2. CDR1 KGHSH and CDR2 LQKENI come from the germline V gene. The CDR3 loop spans 16 amino acids. The J segment lost 5 bases and the V segment lost 3 bases, leaving 11 bases of the junction unmatched. CDR3: CASSPRLSGEGDTQYF. CDR3 DNA: TGTGCCAGCTCACCGAGGCTTTCTGGGGAGGGAGATACGCAGTATTTT.

The V gene is TRBV5-1, the J gene TRBJ2-1; 10 positions match TRBD2. V lost 4 bases to trimming and J lost 7 bases; unmatched junction nucleotides: 5. The CDR3 spans 14 residues. In germline, CDR1 is SGHRS, CDR2 YFSETQ. CDR3 in amino acids: CASSRSSGGNEQFF. The DNA of the CDR3 is TGCGCCAGCAGCCGCTCTAGCGGGGGTAATGAGCAGTTCTTC.

V usage is TRBV6-5 and J usage is TRBJ2-4, with D possibly matching TRBD2 (5 bases). The CDR3 sequence is 14 residues long. Trimming took off 7 bases at V and 9 bases at J, with 19 bases between the two ends. CDR1 and CDR2 from the germline V gene are MNHEY and SVGAGI. CDR3 DNA sequence: TGTGCCAGCACTACCCGGGGTAGAGTGGGCATTCAGTACTTC. The encoded protein is CASTTRGRVGIQYF.

This chain links TRBV6-1 with TRBJ2-3; 15 bases agree with TRBD2. The V segment lost 7 bases and the J segment 6 bases; nucleotides outside the gene matches: 5. The CDR3 covers 15 residues. CDR1 is MNHNS and CDR2 is SASEGT in the germline V gene. CDR3 protein: CASTGLAGGRDTQYF. CDR3 nucleotide sequence: TGTGCCAGCACGGGACTAGCGGGAGGACGGGATACGCAGTATTTT.

CDR3 amino acids: CASSMVRGETQYF. As DNA, the CDR3 is TGTGCCAGTAGTATGGTGCGGGGGGAGACCCAGTACTTC. The V gene is TRBV19, the J gene TRBJ2-5; 7 bases are a match to TRBD2. Germline-derived CDR1 and CDR2 are LNHDA and SQIVND (reference sequence). Unmatched junction bases numbered 3, after V lost 3 bases and J lost 5 bases. The CDR3 is 13 residues long.

The chain couples TRBV29-1 to TRBJ2-7; D possibly corresponds to TRBD2 (6 bases). The CDR3 consists of 12 residues. Looked up from germline, CDR1 is SQVTM and CDR2 is ANQGSEA. V gave up 6 bases and J gave up 1 base, with 10 bases separating them. The CDR3 region has the DNA TGCAGCGTGGAGGACTATTCCTACGAGCAGTACTTC. Its translation is CSVEDYSYEQYF.

The V and J genes are TRBV6-1 and TRBJ1-4; 7 bases line up with TRBD1. Germline CDR1 is MNHNS and CDR2 is SASEGT. The CDR3 consists of 15 residues. The trim removed 2 bases at V and 8 bases at J, leaving 8 bases unmatched. The CDR3 DNA sequence: TGTGCCAGCAGTGAACAGAGGACAGGACGGGAAAAACTGTTTTTT. Amino acids: CASSEQRTGREKLFF.

The chain carries TRBV2 and TRBJ2-3; 7 positions match TRBD2. This CDR3 region has 14 residues. Germline-derived CDR1 and CDR2 are SNHLY and FYNNEI. The J segment lost 4 bases and the V segment lost 6 bases, leaving 7 bases of the junction unmatched. This CDR3 is CASSGLGAADTQYF. The DNA for the CDR3 is TGTGCCAGCAGCGGACTAGGTGCGGCAGATACGCAGTATTTT.

The chain is built from TRBV6-4 and TRBJ2-1, with 11 bases identical to TRBD2. Unmatched junction bases numbered 11, after V lost 6 bases and J lost 10 bases. The CDR3 runs 15 residues. Germline V gene sequence: CDR1 MRHNA, CDR2 SNTAGT. Written as DNA, the CDR3 is TGTGCCAGCAGGGAACTAGCGGGAGACTGGTCCGAGCAGTTCTTC. Protein product: CASRELAGDWSEQFF.

The chain is built from TRBV7-2 and TRBJ2-1, with 15 positions matching TRBD2. There are 16 residues in the CDR3. Per germline, CDR1 SGHTA and CDR2 FQGNSA. V was pared by 5 bases and J by 8 bases, with 7 bases of the junction left unmatched. This chain's CDR3 is CASSLRTSGRVDEQFF. As DNA, the CDR3 is TGTGCCAGCAGCCTCCGGACTAGCGGGAGGGTCGATGAGCAGTTCTTC.

J is TRBJ2-7 and V is TRBV13, with 7 bases fitting TRBD1. The CDR3 spans 15 residues. Germline V CDR1 and CDR2: PRHDT, FYEKMQ (reference sequence). The V and J ends lost 5 bases and 7 bases, in that order; junction bases with no gene match: 14. DNA for the CDR3: TGTGCCAGCAGCAAGACAGGGCCAAATGCCCAGGAGCAGTACTTC. Translating gives CASSKTGPNAQEQYF.

V gene TRBV25-1 combines with J gene TRBJ2-5, with D perhaps TRBD2 (5 bases). TRBJ2-7 matches the DNA end more closely, so the J call is doubtful. CDR3 size: 16 residues. CDR1 is MGHDK, CDR2 SYGVNS, per germline. In nucleotides, the CDR3 is TGTGCCAGCAGTGAATATGAGGGTGGGCTGGGCTACGAGCAGTACTTC. It codes for CASSEYEGGLGYEQYF.